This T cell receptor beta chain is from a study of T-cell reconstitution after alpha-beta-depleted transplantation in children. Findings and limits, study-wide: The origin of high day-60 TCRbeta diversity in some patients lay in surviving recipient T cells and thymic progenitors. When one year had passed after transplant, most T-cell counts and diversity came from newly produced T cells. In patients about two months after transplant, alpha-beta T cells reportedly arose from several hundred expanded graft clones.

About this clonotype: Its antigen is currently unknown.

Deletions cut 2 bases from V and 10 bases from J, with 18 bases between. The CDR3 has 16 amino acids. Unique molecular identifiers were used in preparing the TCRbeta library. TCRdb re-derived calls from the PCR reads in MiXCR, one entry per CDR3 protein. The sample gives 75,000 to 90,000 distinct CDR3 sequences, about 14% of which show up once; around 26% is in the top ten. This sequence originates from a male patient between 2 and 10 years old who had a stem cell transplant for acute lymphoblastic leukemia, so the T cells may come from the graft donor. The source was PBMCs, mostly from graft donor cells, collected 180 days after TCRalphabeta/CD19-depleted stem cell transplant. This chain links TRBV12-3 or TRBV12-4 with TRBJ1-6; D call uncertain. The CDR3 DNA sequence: TGTGCCAGCAGTTTACAAGTTACGGACTCTAACTCACCCCTCCACTTT. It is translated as CASSLQVTDSNSPLHF.